This T cell receptor beta chain came from a study of CD8 T cells in Susac syndrome (dated 2019 in TCRdb). Background for the entire study: Repertoire sequencing was used to test whether CD8+ T cell activation and differentiation in Susac syndrome was antigen driven. The study compared CD8+ T cell repertoire clonality among approximately twelve healthy donors, roughly 14 Susac syndrome patients and 15 multiple sclerosis patients.

RNA was extracted using the RNeasy kit, and about 0.45 to 1 ug of the RNA was reverse transcribed with random hexamers. The immunoSEQ multiplex PCR assay, which covers 54 Vbeta and 13 Jbeta segments, was used to amplify TCR beta CDR3 regions. PCR amplification bias was corrected using a synthetic template baseline for primer optimization and computational correction. As for the authors' bioinformatics: Reads were annotated to V, D and J genes per IMGT and analyzed with immunoSEQ Analyzer, keeping only productive sequences. Clonality was calculated as one minus the Shannon entropy normalized by log2 of the number of productive unique sequences. Public and private clones were assessed among the 100 most prevalent clones of each patient and control. Clones were defined as Susac-specific when absent from the healthy and MS cohorts, from fewer than 1,300 published viral clones and from other ImmuneACCESS disease sequences. TCRdb handled the public reads itself, with Q25 trimming in fastp and clone calling in MiXCR, and kept productive beta chains. Here each entry gathers all rows of one CDR3 protein and keeps the most common genes and DNA. Here the V and J calls rest on TCRdb's processing, not on the authors' analysis. The sample contains hundreds of thousands of distinct CDR3 sequences, 75% to 90% of them found a single time. The ten largest clones capture more than 0.09% of the sample.

High-throughput TCR beta sequencing profiled peripheral blood CD8+ and CD4+ T cells from healthy donors, Susac syndrome patients and multiple sclerosis patients. The multiple sclerosis controls were treatment-naive patients who had stable or active relapsing-remitting disease and met the revised McDonald criteria. CD8+ TEMRA cells were enriched by FACS, while bulk CD8+ and CD4+ T cells were purified by magnetic negative isolation. Blood was collected in EDTA tubes and processed within 24 hours, with PBMCs isolated through density gradient centrifugation. PBMCs destined for TCR sequencing were cryopreserved in liquid nitrogen and later thawed in a 37 °C water bath. The sorted or isolated CD4+, CD8+ and CD8+ TEMRA cells reached a purity of at least 90%. Trimming costs V 0 bases and J 5 bases, and their ends lie 19 bases apart. From the cysteine up to the phenylalanine, the CDR3 has a length of 16 residues. Only CDR3 DNA is held: 48 bases, read in frame from base 1. From the germline V gene (reference sequence), CDR1 is DFQATT and CDR2 is SNEGSKA.

The study at large found these results: The study acknowledged that relatively few individuals were included in the TCR sequencing and HLA analysis.

This clonotype was seen more than once but under ten times. There is no known antigen for this receptor. No much larger clonotype is one base removed from it; base qualities were not supplied. The chain is assembled from TRBV20-1 and TRBJ1-1; the D segment could be TRBD1, given 5 matching bases. The origin of this receptor is a human donor with multiple sclerosis. Source material: CD8+ T cells from PBMCs. The DNA sequence follows: TGCAGTGCTAGAGAATGGGGACGGATCGAGGGGACTGAAGCTTTCTTT. Translated, this is CSAREWGRIEGTEAFF.